A selection of T cell receptor beta chains follows, all from one sample in a study of blood T cell repertoires in COVID-19. The assay was immunoSEQ multiplex PCR, and TCRdb's table has in-frame clones only and misses some. The sample lists 65,000 to 85,000 clones, about 73% occurring once. The specimen was peripheral blood. These receptors came from a middle-aged man with active or convalescent COVID-19. CDR3s include the opening cysteine and the closing phenylalanine or tryptophan. A D gene is named only where the DNA matches it firmly. Expanded clones get a size class; other rows say once, few or many, or leave the size out.

cdr3_length	j_call	clone_size	v_call	d_call	cdr3_nt	cdr3_aa
14	TRBJ2-5	NA	TRBV5-8	TRBD1	TGTGCCAGCAGCTGGTACAGGGGACAAGAGACCCAGTACTTC	CASSWYRGQETQYF
13	TRBJ2-1	NA	TRBV7-2	NA	TGTGCCAGCAGCCCTGCGAACTACAATGAGCAGTTCTTC	CASSPANYNEQFF
13	TRBJ1-5	NA	TRBV24-1	NA	TGTGCCACCAGTGGAGGGTCACCCAGACCCCAGCATTTT	CATSGGSPRPQHF
13	TRBJ2-1	NA	TRBV19	TRBD2	TGTGCCAGTAAACCTAGCGGCTACAATGAGCAGTTCTTC	CASKPSGYNEQFF
15	TRBJ1-1	NA	TRBV7-9	TRBD1	TGTGCCAGCAGACATCCGGGACAGGGGTATGATAAAGCTTTCTTT	CASRHPGQGYDKAFF
13	TRBJ1-2	NA	TRBV19	NA	TGTGCCAGTAGTACCGGACGGGGAAATGGCTACACCTTC	CASSTGRGNGYTF
15	TRBJ2-1	NA	TRBV6-6	TRBD1	TGTGCCAGCAGTTACTCGGGACAGGGTGCCAATGAGCAGTTCTTC	CASSYSGQGANEQFF
15	TRBJ1-2	NA	TRBV7-9	TRBD1	TGTGCCAGCAGCCTAGCCGGGACAGCTAACTATGGCTACACCTTC	CASSLAGTANYGYTF
14	TRBJ1-2	NA	TRBV4-3	TRBD1	TGCGCCAGCAGCCTAGGACAGGGCAACTATGGCTACACCTTC	CASSLGQGNYGYTF
14	TRBJ2-1	few	TRBV29-1	NA	TGCAGCGTGAACCGGGACAGGACTAGTCGTGAGCAGTTCTTC	CSVNRDRTSREQFF
15	TRBJ2-7	NA	TRBV7-2	TRBD1	TGTGCCAGCAGCGCGACCGGGACAGGGTCCAACGAGCAGTACTTC	CASSATGTGSNEQYF
16	TRBJ1-5	NA	TRBV6-6	NA	TGTGCCAGCACATACCAATCGACAGGAAGGAATCAGCCCCAGCATTTT	CASTYQSTGRNQPQHF
14	TRBJ2-7	few	TRBV5-8	NA	TGTGCCAGCAGCAACTTCCGTCAAAACTACGAGCAGTACTTC	CASSNFRQNYEQYF
14	TRBJ1-2	few	TRBV5-1	TRBD1	TGCGCCAGCAGCTACGAACAGGGGAGGTATGGCTACACCTTC	CASSYEQGRYGYTF
17	TRBJ1-2	once	TRBV12-5	TRBD1	TGTGCTAGTGGTTTAACTGGGACAGGGGGCGCGAGATATGGCTACACCTTC	CASGLTGTGGARYGYTF
17	TRBJ2-1	NA	TRBV2	NA	TGTGCCAGCAGTGAAGCGCACCAGCGACTAGAGGTATATGAGCAGTTCTTC	CASSEAHQRLEVYEQFF
12	TRBJ2-2	NA	TRBV29-1	NA	TGCAGCGTTGCGGGGGTTGGCGGGGAGCTGTTTTTT	CSVAGVGGELFF
15	TRBJ2-3	few	TRBV5-1	TRBD1	TGCGCCAGCAGCCTGGGACAGCGAAGCACAGATACGCAGTATTTT	CASSLGQRSTDTQYF
18	TRBJ2-2	few	TRBV28	TRBD2	TGTGCCAGCAGTTTATTCCCTAGCGGGGGGGCGCGTACCGGGGAGCTGTTTTTT	CASSLFPSGGARTGELFF
11	TRBJ2-7	NA	TRBV19	NA	TGTGCCAGCAGGGGTCACTACGAGCAGTACTTC	CASRGHYEQYF
16	TRBJ1-1	NA	TRBV9	TRBD1	TGTGCCAGCAGCGTAGGGACAGGGGGGTTGGACACTGAAGCTTTCTTT	CASSVGTGGLDTEAFF
13	TRBJ2-2	NA	TRBV11-3	NA	TGTGCCAGCTGGGCAGGGGAGCACGGGGAGCTGTTTTTT	CASWAGEHGELFF
14	TRBJ1-5	NA	TRBV20-1	NA	TGCAGTGCTAGTGGCGGGGATTACAATCAGCCCCAGCATTTT	CSASGGDYNQPQHF
16	TRBJ2-7	NA	TRBV27	NA	TGTGCCAGCAGTTTAAGTGTCGGGACAAGGACCTACGAGCAGTACTTC	CASSLSVGTRTYEQYF
15	TRBJ1-2	NA	TRBV6-5	NA	TGTGCCAGCAGTTACTCGGGATTCGCGGGCTATGGCTACACCTTC	CASSYSGFAGYGYTF
14	TRBJ2-3	NA	TRBV19	TRBD1	TGTGCCAGTAGTATACAGGGGGCGGCAGATACGCAGTATTTT	CASSIQGAADTQYF
12	TRBJ1-2	NA	TRBV2	NA	TGTGCCAGCGGGGAACAGGCGATCGCCTACACCTTC	CASGEQAIAYTF
16	TRBJ2-3	NA	TRBV11-2	TRBD2	TGTGCCAGCAGCTTAGATTGGGCTAGCGGCGCAGATACGCAGTATTTT	CASSLDWASGADTQYF
13	TRBJ2-1	NA	TRBV5-4	TRBD2	TGTGCCAGCAGCGGCCGGGCGGGGGATGAGCAGTTCTTC	CASSGRAGDEQFF
15	TRBJ1-4	NA	TRBV9	NA	TGTGCCAGCAGCGTAGAAGGGGCGTCTCGGGAAAAACTGTTTTTT	CASSVEGASREKLFF
14	TRBJ2-3	once	TRBV5-1	NA	TGCGCCAGCAGCTTGGCCCTGTCAGCAGATACGCAGTATTTT	CASSLALSADTQYF
14	TRBJ2-3	NA	TRBV7-3	TRBD1	TGTGCCAGCAGCCCTGGGACAGCCACAGATACGCAGTATTTT	CASSPGTATDTQYF
15	TRBJ1-1	NA	TRBV7-6	NA	TGTGCCAGCAGCAGTCGGGGGGGCCCTAACACTGAAGCTTTCTTT	CASSSRGGPNTEAFF
15	TRBJ2-7	NA	TRBV7-2	TRBD2	TGTGCCAGCAGCTTAGCCCCCGGGGGGGCCTACGAGCAGTACTTC	CASSLAPGGAYEQYF
13	TRBJ1-5	NA	TRBV6-5	NA	TGTGCCAGCTTACAGGGCCCAAATCAGCCCCAGCATTTT	CASLQGPNQPQHF
10	TRBJ1-6	NA	TRBV21-1	NA	TGTGCCAGCGGCGGGTCACCCCTCCACTTT	CASGGSPLHF
16	TRBJ2-7	NA	TRBV5-6	TRBD1	TGTGCCAGCAGCCTACCCCCCGGGACAGGGTCCTACGAGCAGTACTTC	CASSLPPGTGSYEQYF
14	TRBJ2-1	NA	TRBV30	NA	TGTGCCTGGGGTGAAGGGGCTAGTTACAATGAGCAGTTCTTC	CAWGEGASYNEQFF
15	TRBJ1-1	NA	TRBV29-1	NA	TGCAGCGTTTATAAGGGGGGGAAGTCCAACACTGAAGCTTTCTTT	CSVYKGGKSNTEAFF
16	TRBJ1-2	NA	TRBV7-2	NA	TGTGCCAGCAGCCCAGGAGAGGTAGGGGCTGGCTATGGCTACACCTTC	CASSPGEVGAGYGYTF
12	TRBJ2-5	NA	TRBV29-1	NA	TGCAGCACGACACAGTACCAAGAGACCCAGTACTTC	CSTTQYQETQYF
16	TRBJ1-6	few	TRBV10-3	NA	TGTGCCATCAGTGAGCCGAGAGGGGGGGGAAATTCACCCCTCCACTTT	CAISEPRGGGNSPLHF
15	TRBJ2-7	NA	TRBV5-1	NA	TGCGCCAGCAGCTTGTGGTTGCAGGGTGTATTCGAGCAGTACTTC	CASSLWLQGVFEQYF
14	TRBJ1-1	NA	TRBV4-2	NA	TGTGCCAGCAGCCGAGGCGGGGGTCTAACTGAAGCTTTCTTT	CASSRGGGLTEAFF
15	TRBJ1-4	NA	TRBV29-1	TRBD1	TGCAGCGTGGGGGGACAGGGGGCGACTAATGAAAAACTGTTTTTT	CSVGGQGATNEKLFF